The 32 T cell receptor beta chains presented below share a single source sample, sequenced in a study of PD-L1 blockade in urothelial cancer. The time point denotes: pretreatment peripheral blood. Sequencing was performed with immunoSEQ multiplex PCR; in TCRdb, only in-frame clones are kept and a portion is missing. This table holds tens of thousands of clones, 70% to 90% found once. Here the sequenced sample was PBMCs, taken around atezolizumab (anti-PD-L1) treatment. These TCRs come from a man between 60 and 75 years old with urothelial cancer.

The chain links TRBV18 to TRBJ2-5, with 12 bases aligning to TRBD2. The CDR3 loop spans 17 amino acids. Germline assignment: CDR1 KGHSH and CDR2 LQKENI. Germline trimming cut 3 bases from V and 4 bases from J; bases unmatched to any gene: 9. CDR3 in amino acids: CASSPPQQGLAGETQYF. As DNA, the CDR3 is TGTGCCAGCTCACCCCCTCAGCAGGGACTAGCGGGAGAGACCCAGTACTTC.

The chain employs TRBV7-8 and TRBJ2-7, with 8 bases fitting TRBD1. Germline loops: CDR1 SGHVS, CDR2 FQNEAQ. The CDR3 contains 14 residues. The V segment lost 5 bases and the J segment 3 bases; nucleotides outside the gene matches: 6. The DNA of the CDR3 is TGTGCCAGCAGCAAGGGACAGGTGATCTACGAGCAGTACTTC. It translates to CASSKGQVIYEQYF.

The rearrangement links TRBV19 to TRBJ2-1; a possible D gene is TRBD1 (6 bases). In germline, CDR1 is LNHDA, CDR2 SQIVND (reference sequence). V lost 3 bases, J lost 0 bases, and 9 bases lay in between. This CDR3 contains 15 residues. The CDR3, as DNA: TGTGCCAGTAGTATCCGAGGGGGCTCCTACAATGAGCAGTTCTTC. The encoded protein is CASSIRGGSYNEQFF.

This chain links TRBV7-3 with TRBJ1-6, with 9 bases lining up with TRBD1. The CDR3 runs 14 residues. V shed 5 bases, J shed 10 bases, and the junction held 6 bases outside the gene matches. CDR1 is SGHTA and CDR2 is FQGTGA in the germline V gene. DNA of the CDR3: TGTGCCAGCAGCCCCACAGGGGGCAGGTCACCCCTCCACTTT. It yields the protein CASSPTGGRSPLHF.

The V and J genes are TRBV5-1 and TRBJ2-7, with 9 bases identical to TRBD2. J lost 2 bases, V lost 3 bases, and 9 bases had no gene match. Germline V gene lookup returns CDR1 SGHRS and CDR2 YFSETQ. The CDR3 has 16 residues. CDR3 coding DNA: TGCGCCAGCAGCTCCCGGGGACTAGCTGCCCCCTACGAGCAGTACTTC. This codes for CASSSRGLAAPYEQYF.

This chain joins TRBV4-3 and TRBJ2-7; 8 bases map to TRBD1. Germline V gene lookup returns CDR1 LGHNA and CDR2 YSLEER. J lost 2 bases, V lost 2 bases, and 2 bases had no gene match. The CDR3 spans 14 residues. This CDR3 reads CASSQRTGPYEQYF. The CDR3 region has the DNA TGCGCCAGCAGCCAAAGGACAGGGCCCTACGAGCAGTACTTC.

The DNA for the CDR3 is TGCGCCAGCAGCCACGGGGGAACGAACACTGAAGCTTTCTTT. Protein product: CASSHGGTNTEAFF. This chain connects TRBV4-3 to TRBJ1-1; D is perhaps TRBD1 (5 bases). This CDR3 has 14 amino acids. Trimming removed 3 bases from V and 1 base from J, with 9 bases in between. CDR1 and CDR2 (germline): LGHNA, YSLEER.

This clone was seen a single time. This chain uses TRBV18 with TRBJ2-4; D is uncertain. Per the germline V gene, CDR1 is KGHSH and CDR2 is LQKENI. This CDR3 region has 13 residues. V was trimmed by 3 bases and J by 7 bases, leaving 10 bases between them. The CDR3 loop is CASSPSFGNIQYF. CDR3 bases: TGTGCCAGCTCACCTAGCTTCGGGAACATTCAGTACTTC.

Here the CDR3 reads CASSERSSLRYEQYF. The CDR3 DNA reads as TGTGCCAGCAGTGAACGATCGTCCCTACGTTACGAGCAGTACTTC. This chain joins TRBV6-1 and TRBJ2-7; D uncertain. The CDR3 loop spans 15 amino acids. V lost 2 bases to trimming and J lost 4 bases, with 15 bases between them. Germline V gene lookup returns CDR1 MNHNS and CDR2 SASEGT.

The chain carries TRBV5-5 and TRBJ2-3; D call uncertain. The CDR3 runs 15 residues. Trimming removed 4 bases from V and 1 base from J, with 13 bases in between. Germline-derived CDR1 and CDR2 are SGHKS and YYEKEE (reference sequence). The DNA for the CDR3 is TGTGCCAGCAGCCCACAGACCGGTCGCACAGATACGCAGTATTTT. As protein: CASSPQTGRTDTQYF.

The sample holds one count of this clone. The V and J genes are TRBV6-6 and TRBJ2-3, with 10 positions matching TRBD2. Germline CDR1 is MNHNY and CDR2 is SVGAGI (reference sequence). The trim removed 6 bases at V and 1 base at J, leaving 1 base unmatched. CDR3 length: 14 amino acids. The CDR3, as DNA: TGTGCCAGCAGGGGGACTAGCGGCACAGATACGCAGTATTTT. This encodes CASRGTSGTDTQYF.

The chain has TRBV4-1 and TRBJ1-2; possible D gene TRBD1, 5 bases. Trimming stripped 1 base from V and 4 bases from J, with 10 bases between. CDR1 and CDR2 from the germline V gene are MGHRA and YSYEKL. The CDR3 length is 14 residues. DNA for the CDR3: TGCGCCAGCAGCCAAGGAATGACAGTCTATGGCTACACCTTC. Amino acid sequence: CASSQGMTVYGYTF.

The rearrangement joins TRBV9 to TRBJ1-3; 8 bases map to TRBD1. This CDR3 comprises 17 residues. From germline, CDR1 is SGDLS and CDR2 YYNGEE. The J segment lost 3 bases and the V segment lost 4 bases, leaving 12 bases of the junction unmatched. The CDR3 DNA sequence: TGTGCCAGCAGCCCCCGTTTTACAGGGGGAGGTGGAAACACCATATATTTT. Its translation is CASSPRFTGGGGNTIYF.

A word on this clone: A junction end diverges from the germline sequence, so it may reflect a read error. The chain joins TRBV7-7 to TRBJ2-2, with unresolved D. Germline loops: CDR1 SSHAT, CDR2 FNYEAQ (reference sequence). The CDR3 runs 13 residues. The CDR3 DNA follows: TGTGCTAGCAGCTTACGGGACACCGGGGAGCTGTTTTTT. Translating it yields CASSLRDTGELFF.

The chain carries TRBV5-5 and TRBJ2-7; 10 bases map to TRBD2. The germline gives CDR1 SGHKS, CDR2 YYEKEE (reference sequence). This CDR3 has 15 amino acids. The ends lost 3 bases at V and 2 bases at J; junction bases unmatched: 5. The CDR3 protein is CASSSLAGNPYEQYF. CDR3 sequence (DNA): TGTGCCAGCAGCTCACTAGCGGGGAATCCCTACGAGCAGTACTTC.

V usage is TRBV29-1 and J usage is TRBJ1-2; 8 bases agree with TRBD1. The germline V gene has CDR1 SQVTM and CDR2 ANQGSEA. The CDR3 totals 12 residues. Trimming took 5 bases from V and 4 from J; bases not matched to a gene: 3. Written as DNA, the CDR3 is TGCAGCGTTACTACAGGGGGCTATGGCTACACCTTC. Its protein is CSVTTGGYGYTF.

This clone was seen only once. V and J are TRBV5-1 and TRBJ1-1; 8 bases line up with TRBD1. With V trimmed by 1 base and J by 5 bases, 7 bases remained unmatched. Germline V gene lookup returns CDR1 SGHRS and CDR2 YFSETQ. CDR3 size: 15 residues. The CDR3 DNA follows: TGCGCCAGCAGCTTGTGGGCAGGGGGCCAGACTGAAGCTTTCTTT. Translation: CASSLWAGGQTEAFF.

The CDR3 DNA is TGCAGCGTTGGACAGGGGAGGTACGAGCAGTACTTC. Protein product: CSVGQGRYEQYF. This chain connects TRBV29-1 to TRBJ2-7; 8 nucleotides align to TRBD1. This CDR3 has 12 amino acids. Germline CDR1 SQVTM, CDR2 ANQGSEA. The junction had 3 bases not matched to a gene; V was cut back by 4 bases and J by 4 bases.

The chain has TRBV7-9 and TRBJ2-7; TRBD1 might be the D (5 bases). V shed 5 bases and J shed 6 bases, with 17 bases lying between them. Germline V CDR1 and CDR2: SEHNR, FQNEAQ (reference sequence). The CDR3 runs to 14 residues. The CDR3 DNA sequence: TGTGCCAGCAGCCCCGGTCAGGGTATCTCCGAGCAGTACTTC. Amino acid sequence: CASSPGQGISEQYF. The complete variable domain, with remaining parts taken from reference TRBV7-9 and TRBJ2-7, reads DTGVSQNPRHKITKRGQNVTFRCDPISEHNRLYWYRQTLGQGPEFLTYFQNEAQLEKSRLLSDRFSAERPKGSFSTLEIQRTEQGDSAMYLCASSPGQGISEQYFGPGTRLTVT.

The genes are TRBV29-1 and TRBJ1-1, with D uncertain. V lost 8 bases and J lost 3, with 16 bases in between. The CDR3 is made up of 13 amino acids. CDR1 is SQVTM, CDR2 ANQGSEA, per germline. The CDR3 DNA is TGCAGCTCCCGGGGAGGGAGTGACACTGAAGCTTTCTTT. This sequence encodes CSSRGGSDTEAFF.

J is TRBJ1-1 and V is TRBV27, with 7 bases lining up with TRBD1. The V segment lost 6 bases and the J segment 0 bases; nucleotides outside the gene matches: 4. Germline CDR1 MNHEY, CDR2 SMNVEV (reference sequence). This CDR3 comprises 14 residues. CDR3 protein: CASRTGIVNTEAFF. The CDR3 region has the DNA TGTGCCAGCAGGACAGGGATCGTGAACACTGAAGCTTTCTTT.

The V gene is TRBV25-1, the J gene TRBJ1-1; 8 positions agree with TRBD1. Germline CDR1 is MGHDK and CDR2 is SYGVNS. The CDR3 covers 16 residues. The junction had 8 bases not matched to a gene; V was cut back by 4 bases and J by 1 base. The CDR3 here is CASSVPRDRRNTEAFF. DNA of the CDR3: TGTGCCAGCAGTGTGCCCCGGGACAGGAGGAACACTGAAGCTTTCTTT.

V and J are TRBV29-1 and TRBJ1-1; TRBD1 aligns across 9 bases. The CDR3 sequence is 14 residues long. The V segment lost 2 bases and the J segment 4 bases; nucleotides outside the gene matches: 5. In germline, CDR1 is SQVTM, CDR2 ANQGSEA. CDR3 amino acids: CSVERTGEGTEAFF. CDR3 sequence (DNA): TGCAGCGTTGAAAGGACAGGGGAGGGCACTGAAGCTTTCTTT.

V and J are TRBV19 and TRBJ2-1, with 13 positions matching TRBD2. Germline V gives CDR1 LNHDA, CDR2 SQIVND (reference sequence). The CDR3 runs 15 residues. V was clipped by 7 bases and J by 7 bases; unmatched bases: 7. CDR3 sequence (DNA): TGTGCCAGTATCAAGACTAGCGGGGGGAAAAATGAGCAGTTCTTC. Its translation: CASIKTSGGKNEQFF.

The chain is built from TRBV6-6 and TRBJ2-7, with TRBD1 matching over 9 bases. Germline V gene lookup returns CDR1 MNHNY and CDR2 SVGAGI (reference sequence). The ends lost 2 bases at V and 5 bases at J; junction bases unmatched: 4. The CDR3 extends over 14 amino acids. The CDR3 is CASSYRDRAHEQYF. DNA of the CDR3: TGTGCCAGCAGTTACCGGGACAGGGCCCACGAGCAGTACTTC.

The gene calls are TRBV2 and TRBJ1-2; D possibly corresponds to TRBD1 (5 bases). V gave up 4 bases and J gave up 7 bases, with 10 bases separating them. Per the germline V gene, CDR1 is SNHLY and CDR2 is FYNNEI. The CDR3 sequence is 12 residues long. The CDR3 sequence is CASSGREIGYTF. The CDR3 nucleotides read TGTGCCAGCAGTGGCAGGGAAATTGGCTACACCTTC.

The chain couples TRBV23-1 to TRBJ2-3, with D hard to call. TRBV23-1 is noted as an ORF with a role that remains uncertain. With 0 bases removed from V and 6 bases from J, the gap between germline ends came to 7 bases. The CDR3 totals 13 residues. CDR3 residues: CASSQSNTDTQYF. For the CDR3, the DNA is TGCGCCAGCAGTCAATCGAACACGGATACGCAGTATTTT.

The chain couples TRBV11-2 to TRBJ1-2; TRBD1 matches at 9 bases. Trimming at V came to 7 bases and at J to 1 base, leaving 13 bases not matched to a gene. The CDR3 sequence is 17 residues long. CDR1 is SGHAT, CDR2 FQNNGV, per germline. In DNA, the CDR3 is TGTGCCAGCAACCACCCCGGGACAGGGTCTGATAACTATGGCTACACCTTC. This codes for CASNHPGTGSDNYGYTF.

Only a few counts were recorded for this clone. J is TRBJ2-2 and V is TRBV11-2; D is undetermined. Germline V lookup: CDR1 SGHAT, CDR2 FQNNGV. The CDR3 is made up of 13 amino acids. Trimming took 5 bases from V and 6 from J, leaving 10 bases between them. Here the CDR3 reads CASSTHSPGELFF. The CDR3 nucleotides are TGTGCCAGCAGCACCCACAGTCCCGGGGAGCTGTTTTTT.

J is TRBJ1-1 and V is TRBV5-1, with 7 bases fitting TRBD1. J was trimmed by 10 bases and V by 4 bases; bases with no gene match: 16. This CDR3 has 15 amino acids. CDR1 SGHRS and CDR2 YFSETQ come from the germline V gene. The CDR3 protein is CASSPAGTELGGAFF. The CDR3 DNA follows: TGCGCCAGCAGCCCCGCCGGGACAGAGCTCGGGGGAGCTTTCTTT.

This sequence joins TRBV7-8 and TRBJ2-2; TRBD2 is a possible D gene (6 bases). Trimming took off 1 base at V and 4 bases at J, with 7 bases between the two ends. Germline V gene lookup returns CDR1 SGHVS and CDR2 FQNEAQ. This CDR3 spans 14 amino acids. CDR3 in DNA: TGTGCCAGCAGCTTAGTGCGGGGCACCGGGGAGCTGTTTTTT. Protein sequence: CASSLVRGTGELFF.

The V gene is TRBV7-3, the J gene TRBJ2-3; 7 bases align to TRBD2. V lost 2 bases, J lost 4 bases, and 9 bases stayed unmatched. The CDR3 covers 16 residues. Germline V gene sequence: CDR1 SGHTA, CDR2 FQGTGA. The CDR3 reads CASSLGRGTFADTQYF. The CDR3 DNA sequence: TGTGCCAGCAGCTTAGGGCGGGGGACCTTCGCAGATACGCAGTATTTT. The full variable domain, with the rest looked up from reference TRBV7-3 and TRBJ2-3, is GAGVSQTPSNKVTEKGKYVELRCDPISGHTALYWYRQSLGQGPEFLIYFQGTGAADDSGLPNDRFFAVRPEGSVSTLKIQRTERGDSAVYLCASSLGRGTFADTQYFGPGTRLTVL.